This TCR beta chain was identified during a study of T-cell memory formation after mild COVID-19 (dated by TCRdb to the early 2020s). The study in broad terms: Most TCR sequence clusters were specific to one of the two donors. T-cell clones expanding and contracting after mild COVID-19 in two donors were tracked by longitudinal TCRalpha and TCRbeta repertoire sequencing. Two young, previously healthy adult volunteers, one female and one male, were included in the cohort.

Ficoll-Paque density gradient centrifugation was the method used to isolate PBMCs. On the study overall, not on this receptor specifically: The study included only a couple of mild cases, and larger cohorts that include severe cases with pre-infection samples were judged to be necessary. The second-wave clones that peaked on day 37 were not confirmed to be SARS-CoV-2 specific. Clones contracting from day 15 to 85 had balanced CD4/CD8 phenotypes, while a second wave expanding from day 15 to 37 was biased towards CD4+. Contracting CD4+ clones appeared mostly in the CM and EM memory subsets, whereas CD8+ clones were enriched in EMRA. The detection of some responding clones in pre-infection memory suggests that pre-existing cross-reactive memory T cells joined the SARS-CoV-2 response.

Sequencing took place on an Illumina NovaSeq 6000. cDNA libraries for TCRalpha and TCRbeta were prepared by 5'RACE using constant-segment primers, with sample barcodes and unique molecular identifiers added. RNA was extracted from every sample with Trizol reagent. Library amplification was performed in two PCR steps, and a second sample barcode and Illumina TruSeq adapters were introduced in the second step. The libraries were sequenced on an Illumina NovaSeq using 2 x 150 bp paired-end reads. In the authors' own workflow: With migec v1.2.7, reads were demultiplexed and then collapsed into UMI-guided consensus sequences. Using mixcr v2.1.11, the UMI consensuses were aligned to TRA and TRB V and J templates and assembled into clonotypes. Clonotypes were classified as expanded or contracted when called significant by both edgeR and NoisET, with noise models trained on biological replicates. For edgeR calls, the thresholds were a false discovery rate-adjusted p below 0.01 and a log2 fold-change of 1. As an exploratory analysis of dynamics, max-normalized trajectories of the 1000 most abundant clonotypes were examined by PCA with hierarchical clustering. Separately sequenced CD4+ and CD8+ repertoires were used to assign the CD4 or CD8 phenotype of responding clones. Using fastp trimming at Q25 and MiXCR clonotype assembly, TCRdb reanalyzed the public sequencing data and kept in-frame beta chains. Identical CDR3 protein sequences are pooled into one entry, listed with their most common genes and DNA. It is TCRdb's table, rather than the study itself, that gives the V and J calls and clone size. The sample records about half a million distinct CDR3 sequences, 18% of which are singletons. The top ten clonotypes cover 10% to 15% of the sample.

This clonotype has just a few counts. Which antigen it targets is not known. No qualities accompany the bases; no much larger clone lies one base away. V has 7 bases trimmed and J has 1 base trimmed; junction bases matching no gene number 13. The CDR3, from cysteine to phenylalanine, totals 17 residues. CDR3 DNA is the only sequence kept; it has 51 bases, read in frame from the first base. CDR1 and CDR2, looked up from the germline V gene (reference sequence), are LNHDA and SQIVND. Sequencing input: PBMCs or a T cell subset sorted from them (not recorded which). Recombination linked TRBV19 to TRBJ1-1; a stretch of 9 junction bases matches TRBD1. The origin of this receptor is an adult woman who had mild COVID-19 (a few samples of this study predate the infection). The sample titles of this study are shuffled in the database, so cell type and time point are left out; the donor was told from shared clones. The CDR3 region has the sequence CASTQPRGQGRNTEAFF. The nucleotide sequence reads TGTGCCAGTACCCAGCCCCGGGGACAGGGAAGGAACACTGAAGCTTTCTTT.